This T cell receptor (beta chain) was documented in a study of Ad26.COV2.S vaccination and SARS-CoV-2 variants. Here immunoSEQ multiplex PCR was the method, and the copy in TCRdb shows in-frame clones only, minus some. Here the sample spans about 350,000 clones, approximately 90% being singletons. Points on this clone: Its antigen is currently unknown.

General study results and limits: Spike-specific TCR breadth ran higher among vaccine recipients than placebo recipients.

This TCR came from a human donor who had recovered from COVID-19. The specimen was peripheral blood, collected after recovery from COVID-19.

CDR3 nucleotide sequence: TGTGCCAGCAAGGGTCGCGGGGGTCGCACAGATACGCAGTATTTT. Protein product: CASKGRGGRTDTQYF. The V call is TRBV7-9, the J call TRBJ2-3; TRBD2 agrees at 7 bases. Trimming at V came to 7 bases and at J to 1 base, leaving 8 bases not matched to a gene. The CDR3 is 15 residues long. Germline V gene sequence: CDR1 SEHNR, CDR2 FQNEAQ (reference sequence).